The 21 T cell receptor beta chains below come from one sample, sequenced in a study of blood T cell repertoires in COVID-19. Here immunoSEQ multiplex PCR was the method, and the copy in TCRdb shows in-frame clones only, minus some. Here the sample spans approximately 390,000 clones, around 89% being singletons. The sequenced sample was peripheral blood. The source of these receptors is a young man with active or convalescent COVID-19.

V is TRBV28 and J is TRBJ1-5; no definite D call. Germline CDR1 is MDHEN and CDR2 is SYDVKM. V was pared by 5 bases and J by 6 bases, with 5 bases between. The CDR3 has 11 residues. Here the CDR3 DNA reads TGTGCCAGCAGTCCCGGTCAGCCCCAGCATTTT. This gives the protein CASSPGQPQHF.

The CDR3 region has the DNA TGTGCCAGCAGTTTAAGGACTGTTTACAATGAGCAGTTCTTC. Translation: CASSLRTVYNEQFF. V and J are TRBV6-2 or TRBV6-3 and TRBJ2-1, with a weak D call TRBD2 (5 bases). Germline CDR1 is MNHEY and CDR2 is SVGEGT. The CDR3 length is 14 residues. With 4 bases removed from V and 4 bases from J, the gap between germline ends came to 11 bases.

The chain is built from TRBV19 and TRBJ1-2; no clear D gene. The CDR3 spans 13 residues. The germline V gene has CDR1 LNHDA and CDR2 SQIVND (reference sequence). Trimming shortened V by 3 bases and J by 5 bases, and 10 bases separated the two germline ends. As DNA, the CDR3 is TGTGCCAGTAGTATTGACGGAGAGTATGGCTACACCTTC. It yields the protein CASSIDGEYGYTF. Full variable domain (remainder filled in from reference TRBV19 and TRBJ1-2): DGGITQSPKYLFRKEGQNVTLSCEQNLNHDAMYWYRQDPGQGLRLIYYSQIVNDFQKGDIAEGYSVSREKKESFPLTVTSAQKNPTAFYLCASSIDGEYGYTFGSGTRLTVV.

The chain couples TRBV18 to TRBJ1-2, with a possible D match to TRBD1 (5 bases). There are 14 residues in the CDR3. V was shortened by 5 bases and J by 8 bases, with 18 bases between the two germline ends. Germline V gene data show CDR1 as KGHSH and CDR2 as LQKENI. CDR3 sequence reads: CASSAGTSAWGYTF. In DNA, the CDR3 is TGTGCCAGCTCAGCCGGGACTTCTGCCTGGGGCTACACCTTC.

This clone was counted a single time. Here the CDR3 DNA reads TGTGCCAGTAGTATGGGGTGGGGCCGGGATTCACCCCTCCACTTT. Translated, it gives CASSMGWGRDSPLHF. The chain links TRBV19 to TRBJ1-6, with D possibly TRBD1 on 5 matching bases. Trimming removed 3 bases from V and 8 bases from J, with 14 bases in between. Germline lookup yields CDR1 LNHDA and CDR2 SQIVND (reference sequence). The CDR3 extends over 15 amino acids.

The chain combines TRBV5-1 with TRBJ1-3; 7 bases align to TRBD1. Germline values: CDR1 SGHRS, CDR2 YFSETQ. The J segment lost 1 base and the V segment lost 2 bases, leaving 12 bases of the junction unmatched. This CDR3 is built from 18 residues. The CDR3 DNA reads as TGCGCCAGCAGCTTTTTCGTACGGGACAGTTCTTCTGGAAACACCATATATTTT. Residues: CASSFFVRDSSSGNTIYF.

This clone showed up just a few times. The chain uses TRBV7-3 and TRBJ2-1; D remains ambiguous. CDR1 is SGHTA, CDR2 FQGTGA, per germline. The CDR3 covers 14 residues. Trimming took off 5 bases at V and 5 bases at J, with 13 bases between the two ends. The CDR3 DNA follows: TGTGCCAGCAGCGTAGCACCCACGAACAATGAGCAGTTCTTC. Translated: CASSVAPTNNEQFF. Looking up the rest from reference TRBV7-3 and TRBJ2-1 gives the full variable domain: GAGVSQTPSNKVTEKGKYVELRCDPISGHTALYWYRQSLGQGPEFLIYFQGTGAADDSGLPNDRFFAVRPEGSVSTLKIQRTERGDSAVYLCASSVAPTNNEQFFGPGTRLTVL.

This clone was recorded only once. V and J are TRBV19 and TRBJ1-5; 8 bases match TRBD1. Germline V gene sequence: CDR1 LNHDA, CDR2 SQIVND (reference sequence). Unmatched junction bases numbered 9, after V lost 3 bases and J lost 5 bases. The CDR3 runs to 16 residues. The CDR3 here is CASSIQGARMDQPQHF. The DNA for the CDR3 is TGTGCCAGTAGTATCCAGGGGGCAAGAATGGATCAGCCCCAGCATTTT.

A single count supports this clone. V is TRBV4-3 and J is TRBJ2-1, with 7 bases that match TRBD1. CDR1 and CDR2 (germline): LGHNA, YSLEER. The V and J ends lost 3 bases and 0 bases, in that order; junction bases with no gene match: 2. The CDR3 extends over 15 amino acids. The CDR3 nucleotides read TGCGCCAGCAGCCAGGACAGGAGCTCCTACAATGAGCAGTTCTTC. This encodes CASSQDRSSYNEQFF.

The chain carries TRBV19 and TRBJ1-1; 8 bases map to TRBD1. With 5 bases clipped from V and 4 bases from J, the junction kept 6 bases outside the gene matches. The CDR3 is 14 amino acids. CDR1 and CDR2 from the germline V gene are LNHDA and SQIVND (reference sequence). The CDR3 DNA reads as TGTGCCAGTAGTCAGACAGGGGAGATCACTGAAGCTTTCTTT. Its protein is CASSQTGEITEAFF.

This sequence joins TRBV19 and TRBJ2-7, with D unclear. Trimming cost V 0 bases and J 3 bases, with 6 bases left between them. Per the germline V gene, CDR1 is LNHDA and CDR2 is SQIVND (reference sequence). The CDR3 totals 13 residues. CDR3 DNA sequence: TGTGCCAGTAGTATAGAACTACGCTACGAGCAGTACTTC. Protein: CASSIELRYEQYF. The full variable domain, its missing parts supplied by reference TRBV19 and TRBJ2-7, is DGGITQSPKYLFRKEGQNVTLSCEQNLNHDAMYWYRQDPGQGLRLIYYSQIVNDFQKGDIAEGYSVSREKKESFPLTVTSAQKNPTAFYLCASSIELRYEQYFGPGTRLTVT.

The table lists this clone with a count of one. The chain is built from TRBV2 and TRBJ2-7; D gene ambiguous. V lost 3 bases and J 3 bases, leaving 3 bases between the germline ends. The V gene's germline CDR1 is SNHLY and CDR2 FYNNEI. The CDR3 is 11 amino acids. DNA of the CDR3: TGTGCCAGCAGTGACTTCTACGAGCAGTACTTC. It yields the protein CASSDFYEQYF.

The chain uses TRBV19 and TRBJ1-1, with D perhaps TRBD1 (5 bases). V lost 1 base and J lost 0, with 9 bases in between. This CDR3 contains 15 residues. CDR1 and CDR2 from the germline V gene are LNHDA and SQIVND (reference sequence). The CDR3 reads CASSIVPGLNTEAFF. For the CDR3, the DNA is TGTGCCAGTAGTATAGTCCCAGGGTTGAACACTGAAGCTTTCTTT.

This chain joins TRBV28 and TRBJ1-5; D is possibly TRBD1 (5 bases). There are 14 residues in the CDR3. Germline lookup yields CDR1 MDHEN and CDR2 SYDVKM. Trimming removed 6 bases at V and 2 bases at J, with 11 bases between. The CDR3 bases are TGTGCCAGCAGCTCAGGGATGGGCAATCAGCCCCAGCATTTT. Its protein is CASSSGMGNQPQHF.

A note on this clone: This sample also contains other DNA sequences that code for the same CDR3. The genes are TRBV4-1 and TRBJ2-7; 7 bases agree with TRBD1. V shed 2 bases, J shed 1 base, and the junction held 2 bases outside the gene matches. Germline V gives CDR1 MGHRA, CDR2 YSYEKL. This CDR3 contains 14 residues. The CDR3 region is CASSQPGQSYEQYF. DNA for the CDR3: TGCGCCAGCAGCCAACCGGGACAGTCCTACGAGCAGTACTTC.

The J gene is TRBJ2-3, the V gene TRBV18, with TRBD1 matching 7 bases. The CDR3 has 14 amino acids. Germline V lookup: CDR1 KGHSH, CDR2 LQKENI. The junction had 2 bases not matched to a gene; V was cut back by 3 bases and J by 2 bases. For the CDR3, the DNA is TGTGCCAGCTCACCGACAGGGACCACAGATACGCAGTATTTT. Residues: CASSPTGTTDTQYF.

The chain has TRBV9 and TRBJ1-1; possible D gene TRBD1, 6 bases. Trimming shortened V by 4 bases and J by 5 bases, and 18 bases separated the two germline ends. The CDR3 runs 15 residues. Germline V gives CDR1 SGDLS, CDR2 YYNGEE. CDR3 in DNA: TGTGCCAGCAGCCCTTTCGGGGGGGGCTATACTGAAGCTTTCTTT. It is translated as CASSPFGGGYTEAFF.

The gene calls are TRBV2 and TRBJ2-1; D is unclear. CDR1 is SNHLY and CDR2 is FYNNEI in the germline V gene. Deletions cut 1 base from V and 0 bases from J, with 7 bases between. The CDR3 contains 15 residues. The chain's CDR3 is CASSEGIHSYNEQFF. The CDR3 DNA sequence: TGTGCCAGCAGTGAAGGAATACACTCCTACAATGAGCAGTTCTTC. Together with reference TRBV2 and TRBJ2-1, the CDR3 gives the full variable domain: EPEVTQTPSHQVTQMGQEVILRCVPISNHLYFYWYRQILGQKVEFLVSFYNNEISEKSEIFDDQFSVERPDGSNFTLKIRSTKLEDSAMYFCASSEGIHSYNEQFFGPGTRLTVL.

The genes are TRBV28 and TRBJ1-2; maybe TRBD1 (5 bases). Germline V gene data show CDR1 as MDHEN and CDR2 as SYDVKM. Trimming took 3 bases from V and 1 from J, leaving 9 bases between them. There are 14 residues in the CDR3. CDR3 sequence: CASSLSGINYGYTF. The CDR3 DNA sequence: TGTGCCAGCAGTTTGTCAGGGATTAACTATGGCTACACCTTC.

The chain recombines TRBV6-2 or TRBV6-3 with TRBJ1-1; D remains unclear. V lost 5 bases and J lost 0, with 7 bases in between. Germline values: CDR1 MNHEY, CDR2 SVGEGT. The CDR3 consists of 13 residues. CDR3 residues: CASSGRMNTEAFF. The CDR3 DNA is TGTGCCAGCAGTGGCAGGATGAACACTGAAGCTTTCTTT.

V is TRBV10-3 and J is TRBJ1-3; 8 bases match TRBD1. The CDR3 contains 14 residues. The V and J ends lost 6 bases and 2 bases, in that order; junction bases with no gene match: 3. Looked up from germline, CDR1 is ENHRY and CDR2 is SYGVKD. The CDR3 DNA sequence: TGTGCCATCAGGACGGACAGGGCTGGAAACACCATATATTTT. Amino acids: CAIRTDRAGNTIYF.